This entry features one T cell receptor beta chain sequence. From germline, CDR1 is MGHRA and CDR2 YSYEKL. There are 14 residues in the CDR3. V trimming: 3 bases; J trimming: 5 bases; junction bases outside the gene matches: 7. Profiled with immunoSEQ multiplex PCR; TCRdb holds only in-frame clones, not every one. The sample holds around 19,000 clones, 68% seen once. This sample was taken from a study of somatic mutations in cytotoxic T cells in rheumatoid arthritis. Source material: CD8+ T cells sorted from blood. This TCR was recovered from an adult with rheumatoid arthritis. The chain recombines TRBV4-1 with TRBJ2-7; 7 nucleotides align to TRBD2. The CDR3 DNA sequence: TGCGCCAGCAGCCAGAGACGACTAGCCGACGAGCAGTACTTC. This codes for CASSQRRLADEQYF.